This TCR beta chain emerged from a study of blood T cell repertoires in COVID-19. This CDR3 is built from 16 residues. CDR1 and CDR2 from the germline V gene are MDHEN and SYDVKM. Losses at the gene ends were 5 bases for V and 4 bases for J; bases not matched to a gene: 5. TCRdb's copy holds only in-frame clones and misses some; the assay was immunoSEQ multiplex PCR. The sample contains around 130,000 clones, 84% of which appear only once. The chain is built from TRBV28 and TRBJ2-6; 10 bases agree with TRBD1. Specimen: PBMCs or T cells enriched from blood (not recorded which). The receptor comes from a woman aged 25 to 39 who had recovered from COVID-19. In DNA, the CDR3 is TGTGCCAGCAGTCGACAGGGGGCGTTCGGGGCCAACGTCCTGACTTTC. As protein: CASSRQGAFGANVLTF.